This T cell receptor (beta chain) was observed in a study of cytotoxic CD8 clonotypes in ibrutinib-treated CLL. For the study at large: Response samples were obtained once patients had received a median 12 months of treatment, range 6 to 36.

Approximately 2 micrograms of genomic DNA (from cryopreserved PBMCs) were used for TCR beta libraries. TCRdb's copy holds only in-frame clones and misses some; the assay was immunoSEQ multiplex PCR. The repertoire holds 30,000 to 35,000 clones, with 69% as singletons. The specimen was PBMCs, collected before ibrutinib treatment. The sequence was collected from a human donor with chronic lymphocytic leukemia.

The CDR3 here is CASRTTGGTNQPQHF. The DNA of the CDR3 is TGTGCCAGTAGGACTACAGGGGGGACGAATCAGCCCCAGCATTTT. The V gene is TRBV19, the J gene TRBJ1-5; the match to TRBD1 covers 8 bases. Germline-derived CDR1 and CDR2 are LNHDA and SQIVND (reference sequence). Trimming took 6 bases from V and 4 from J; bases not matched to a gene: 8. This CDR3 has 15 residues.